This TCR beta chain was identified during a study of cytomegalovirus exposure and HLA in healthy donors. Per the germline V gene, CDR1 is MNHEY and CDR2 is SVGAGI. The V gene lost 4 bases and the J gene lost 6 bases, with 10 bases spanning the gap. The CDR3 covers 13 residues. Data came from immunoSEQ multiplex PCR; TCRdb stores just in-frame clones and leaves some out. Of some 260,000 clones in the sample, 90% are singletons; the top ten hold around 3.1%. The gene calls are TRBV6-5 and TRBJ1-5; no clear D gene. Sequencing was performed on PBMCs. The TCR sequence derives from a young woman in good health and CMV-seronegative. CDR3 bases: TGTGCCAGCAGTTCCTACAGCGGTCAGCCCCAGCATTTT. It translates to CASSSYSGQPQHF.